The 21 T cell receptor beta chains below all came from one sample that was sequenced in a study of T cell responses to AZD1222 COVID-19 vaccine. Sequencing used immunoSEQ multiplex PCR; TCRdb keeps in-frame clones, though not all of them. The sample has around 100,000 clones; around 90% are singletons. Sequencing used peripheral blood, obtained on day 0 of AZD1222 vaccination. Every receptor here comes from an adult in good health.

There are a few counts of this clone. One end of the junction is discordant with germline, which a read error may explain. The chain combines TRBV23-1 with TRBJ2-2; weak D call: TRBD2 (6 bases). TRBV23-1 is an ORF, and what it does is uncertain. This CDR3 comprises 13 residues. The CDR3 coding sequence is TGCGCCAGCAGTCAGGGGGGAACTTCGGAGGTGTTTTTT. Its protein is CASSQGGTSEVFF.

The chain employs TRBV10-3 and TRBJ1-1, with 9 bases aligning to TRBD1. The CDR3 is 17 residues long. The J segment lost 1 base and the V segment lost 4 bases, leaving 10 bases of the junction unmatched. Germline V gene lookup returns CDR1 ENHRY and CDR2 SYGVKD. The CDR3 DNA reads as TGTGCCATCAGTGGGGATCTTGGGGGACAGGGGAACACTGAAGCTTTCTTT. Translating gives CAISGDLGGQGNTEAFF.

The chain joins TRBV7-2 to TRBJ2-1; 13 bases align to TRBD2. With V trimmed by 5 bases and J by 7 bases, 2 bases remained unmatched. CDR1 and CDR2 (germline): SGHTA, FQGNSA. This CDR3 has 14 amino acids. CDR3 in DNA: TGTGCCAGCAGCCAGGGACTAGCGGGGAATGAGCAGTTCTTC. It yields the protein CASSQGLAGNEQFF. The complete variable domain, with remaining parts taken from reference TRBV7-2 and TRBJ2-1, reads GAGVSQSPSNKVTEKGKDVELRCDPISGHTALYWYRQSLGQGLEFLIYFQGNSAPDKSGLPSDRFSAERTGGSVSTLTIQRTQQEDSAVYLCASSQGLAGNEQFFGPGTRLTVL.

The chain has TRBV7-6 and TRBJ2-5, with 8 bases lining up with TRBD1. The CDR3 spans 15 residues. Germline-derived CDR1 and CDR2 are SGHVS and FNYEAQ. V lost 2 bases to trimming and J lost 6 bases; unmatched junction nucleotides: 8. CDR3 coding DNA: TGTGCCAGCAGCTTAAGCCTTACAGGGGGGAAGACCCAGTACTTC. Translated: CASSLSLTGGKTQYF.

The chain couples TRBV7-9 to TRBJ1-1, with 7 bases identical to TRBD1. The CDR3 consists of 14 residues. J was trimmed by 2 bases and V by 6 bases; bases with no gene match: 6. CDR1 SEHNR and CDR2 FQNEAQ come from the germline V gene (reference sequence). Written as DNA, the CDR3 is TGTGCCAGCAGGCCCACAGGGGACAACACTGAAGCTTTCTTT. Translating gives CASRPTGDNTEAFF.

This clone has a single count. The chain joins TRBV18 to TRBJ2-5; TRBD1 is a possible D gene (5 bases). The V gene's germline CDR1 is KGHSH and CDR2 LQKENI. Trimming removed 0 bases from V and 0 bases from J, with 11 bases in between. This CDR3 comprises 16 residues. The CDR3 DNA sequence: TGTGCCAGCTCACCACCTTTCATGGACAACCAAGAGACCCAGTACTTC. As protein: CASSPPFMDNQETQYF.

This chain uses TRBV20-1 with TRBJ1-2; 8 bases align to TRBD1. The CDR3 runs 14 residues. V lost 3 bases and J lost 2; bases outside the gene matches: 5. From germline, CDR1 is DFQATT and CDR2 SNEGSKA (reference sequence). The CDR3 coding sequence is TGCAGTGCTAGTCAGGGGGCGCGGAACTATGGCTACACCTTC. It translates to CSASQGARNYGYTF.

The rearrangement joins TRBV7-9 to TRBJ2-5; tentative D call: TRBD2 (6 bases). The germline V and J ends were trimmed by 2 bases and 7 bases, with 11 bases remaining between them. The length of the CDR3 is 13 residues. Germline assignment: CDR1 SEHNR and CDR2 FQNEAQ (reference sequence). The CDR3: CASSLKSGGTQYF. CDR3 nucleotide sequence: TGTGCCAGCAGCTTAAAGTCCGGGGGGACCCAGTACTTC.

The chain links TRBV7-9 to TRBJ1-1; TRBD1 aligns across 7 bases. Germline CDR1 is SEHNR and CDR2 is FQNEAQ (reference sequence). CDR3 size: 16 residues. The ends lost 7 bases at V and 6 bases at J; junction bases unmatched: 17. As DNA, the CDR3 is TGTGCCAGCACCCAAGGGGGCACCCTTAGTGGGTCTGAAGCTTTCTTT. The encoded protein is CASTQGGTLSGSEAFF.

The chain uses TRBV24-1 and TRBJ2-6; D is unclear. This CDR3 has 16 amino acids. Germline CDR1 KGHDR, CDR2 SFDVKD. V lost 1 base to trimming and J lost 0 bases, with 6 bases between them. In DNA, the CDR3 is TGTGCCACCAGTGATTTTGAGATCTCTGGGGCCAACGTCCTGACTTTC. It yields the protein CATSDFEISGANVLTF.

Remarks on this clone: The same CDR3 is also encoded by other DNA sequences in this sample. The CDR3: CASSGNTIYF. DNA for the CDR3: TGTGCCAGCTCTGGAAACACCATATATTTT. The rearrangement uses TRBV9 and TRBJ1-3; D unresolved. Germline CDR1 reads SGDLS; CDR2 reads YYNGEE. Trimming removed 7 bases at V and 1 base at J, with 0 bases between. The CDR3 is 10 amino acids.

The gene calls are TRBV7-2 and TRBJ2-5; 11 positions agree with TRBD1. The V and J ends lost 4 bases and 4 bases, in that order; junction bases with no gene match: 2. Germline CDR1 reads SGHTA; CDR2 reads FQGNSA. The CDR3 is 14 residues long. As DNA, the CDR3 is TGTGCCAGCAGCTCGGACAGGGGGCCAGAGACCCAGTACTTC. As protein: CASSSDRGPETQYF.

The chain employs TRBV9 and TRBJ1-6, with unresolved D. Germline V lookup: CDR1 SGDLS, CDR2 YYNGEE. This CDR3 contains 13 residues. Trimming removed 4 bases from V and 1 base from J, with 3 bases in between. The CDR3 nucleotides read TGTGCCAGCAGCCCGTCCTATAATTCACCCCTCCACTTT. Its protein product is CASSPSYNSPLHF.

The chain couples TRBV5-5 to TRBJ1-1; no firm D call. Germline-derived CDR1 and CDR2 are SGHKS and YYEKEE (reference sequence). The CDR3 length is 12 residues. V lost 4 bases, J lost 4 bases, and 8 bases lay in between. The CDR3 region has the DNA TGTGCCAGCAGCCTACCGGGCACTGAAGCTTTCTTT. Translating it yields CASSLPGTEAFF.

The CDR3 DNA sequence: TGTGCCAGCAGCCCTATTCCTAGCACCGGGGAGCTGTTTTTT. It yields the protein CASSPIPSTGELFF. V gene TRBV6-6 combines with J gene TRBJ2-2; no reliable D call. V was shortened by 6 bases and J by 4 bases, with 12 bases between the two germline ends. Germline CDR1 reads MNHNY; CDR2 reads SVGAGI (reference sequence). The CDR3 runs 14 residues.

V usage is TRBV4-1 and J usage is TRBJ2-1, with D unresolved. Germline V gene sequence: CDR1 MGHRA, CDR2 YSYEKL. V was cut by 0 bases and J by 12 bases, with 12 bases left in between. The CDR3 totals 13 residues. The CDR3 reads CASSQEPRNGQFF. The CDR3 DNA reads as TGCGCCAGCAGCCAAGAACCCCGCAACGGGCAGTTCTTC.

This chain joins TRBV6-5 and TRBJ1-2, with a possible D match to TRBD1 (5 bases). V lost 3 bases, J lost 8 bases, and 16 bases lay in between. The CDR3 has 14 amino acids. The V gene's germline CDR1 is MNHEY and CDR2 SVGAGI. Here the CDR3 DNA reads TGTGCCAGCAGTTATGGGGAAGGGGTGCGCGGCTACACCTTC. It specifies CASSYGEGVRGYTF.

This clone was seen a handful of times. This sequence joins TRBV27 and TRBJ1-6; D is perhaps TRBD1 (5 bases). V gave up 4 bases and J gave up 10 bases, with 14 bases separating them. The CDR3 loop spans 14 amino acids. Germline V gives CDR1 MNHEY, CDR2 SMNVEV (reference sequence). The CDR3: CASSSFGASSPLHF. In nucleotides, the CDR3 is TGTGCCAGCAGTTCCTTTGGGGCCTCGTCACCCCTCCACTTT.

CDR3 coding DNA: TGTGCCTGGCGAAGCGGGACGGGATACACCGGGGAGCTGTTTTTT. It codes for CAWRSGTGYTGELFF. The J gene is TRBJ2-2, the V gene TRBV30, with 7 nucleotides matching TRBD2. The V segment lost 5 bases and the J segment 3 bases; nucleotides outside the gene matches: 9. The CDR3 runs 15 residues. CDR1 and CDR2 (germline): GTSNPN, SVGIG (reference sequence).

The chain employs TRBV11-3 and TRBJ2-3, with D hard to call. The V and J ends lost 7 bases and 5 bases respectively, with 16 bases between them. There are 14 residues in the CDR3. Germline CDR1 is SGHNT and CDR2 is YENEEA. CDR3 amino acids: CASTDSPAGDTQYF. Written as DNA, the CDR3 is TGTGCCAGCACCGATTCTCCTGCTGGAGATACGCAGTATTTT.

The chain combines TRBV7-2 with TRBJ1-2, with D perhaps TRBD1 (5 bases). This CDR3 is 16 amino acids long. CDR1 is SGHTA and CDR2 is FQGNSA in the germline V gene. The V end was cut by 5 bases, the J end by 5 bases, with 21 bases between. DNA of the CDR3: TGTGCCAGCAGCCCCCGATCGGGGGGGGGTGGTTATGGCTACACCTTC. Encoded protein: CASSPRSGGGGYGYTF.